The rows below give T cell receptor beta chains drawn from one sample of a study of radiotherapy plus CTLA-4 blockade in lung cancer. Clones were sequenced by immunoSEQ multiplex PCR, and TCRdb holds only the in-frame ones, with some missing. The data contain 40,000 to 45,000 clones, roughly three quarters of them singletons. The source was peripheral blood, collected from a patient treated with radiotherapy plus ipilimumab. These receptors were collected from a human donor with non-small cell lung cancer whose response to radiotherapy plus ipilimumab could not be evaluated. Both conserved end residues are part of each CDR3. Fields, in order: V gene, clone size, CDR3 length, J gene, D gene, CDR3 protein, CDR3 DNA. A D gene is named only where the DNA matches it firmly. Clone size is shown for a subset of rows, as once, few, many or a class of expanded clone.

>TRBV30|NA|15|TRBJ1-3|NA
CAWSPRGNIGNTIYF
TGTGCCTGGAGCCCGCGGGGCAACATTGGAAACACCATATATTTT
>TRBV19|NA|16|TRBJ2-3|TRBD2
CASSIMGLASADTQYF
TGTGCCAGTAGTATTATGGGACTAGCGAGCGCAGATACGCAGTATTTT
>TRBV14|NA|15|TRBJ1-1|NA
CASSQGPGEGTEAFF
TGTGCCAGCAGCCAAGGTCCCGGGGAAGGCACTGAAGCTTTCTTT
>TRBV18|NA|17|TRBJ1-1|NA
CASSPKFGVSKNTEAFF
TGTGCCAGCTCACCAAAGTTCGGGGTTTCTAAGAACACTGAAGCTTTCTTT
>TRBV4-1|NA|17|TRBJ2-3|TRBD1
CASSQEFGQGAGDTQYF
TGCGCCAGCAGCCAAGAGTTCGGACAGGGGGCGGGAGATACGCAGTATTTT
>TRBV5-6|NA|14|TRBJ1-1|NA
CASSFGGRTTEAFF
TGTGCCAGCAGCTTTGGGGGCCGAACCACTGAAGCTTTCTTT
>TRBV6-1|NA|14|TRBJ1-1|TRBD1
CASSADRGGTEAFF
TGTGCCAGCAGTGCGGACAGGGGGGGCACTGAAGCTTTCTTT
>TRBV27|NA|14|TRBJ2-7|TRBD1
CASRRGQGTYEQYF
TGTGCCAGCAGACGGGGACAGGGCACCTACGAGCAGTACTTC
>TRBV21-1|NA|13|TRBJ2-2|NA
CASEGGTNRELFF
TGTGCCAGCGAGGGCGGGACGAATCGGGAGCTGTTTTTT
>TRBV19|NA|15|TRBJ1-4|TRBD1
CASSIGTGVNEKLFF
TGTGCCAGTAGTATAGGAACAGGGGTTAATGAAAAACTGTTTTTT
>TRBV5-6|NA|12|TRBJ1-2|NA
CASSPGDYGYTF
TGTGCCAGCAGCCCGGGGGATTATGGCTACACCTTC
>TRBV7-9|NA|14|TRBJ2-7|TRBD2
CASSRMGGAGEQYF
TGTGCCAGCAGCCGAATGGGAGGGGCGGGGGAGCAGTACTTC
>TRBV5-1|NA|15|TRBJ1-5|NA
CASSLAPGGNQPQHF
TGCGCCAGCAGCTTGGCCCCCGGAGGCAATCAGCCCCAGCATTTT
>TRBV18|few|15|TRBJ2-7|NA
CASSRRGGGDYEQYF
TGTGCCAGCTCACGAAGGGGAGGGGGAGATTACGAGCAGTACTTC
>TRBV29-1|few|21|TRBJ2-1|TRBD2
CSVEGVLFGTSGGAFLDEQFF
TGCAGCGTTGAGGGGGTCCTTTTCGGGACTAGCGGGGGGGCCTTCTTGGATGAGCAGTTCTTC
>TRBV7-9|NA|15|TRBJ2-5|TRBD2
CASSLYSGSGETQYF
TGTGCCAGCAGCTTATATAGCGGGAGTGGAGAGACCCAGTACTTC
>TRBV9|once|13|TRBJ2-2|NA
CASSVLTSGELFF
TGTGCCAGCAGCGTACTGACTAGCGGGGAGCTGTTTTTT
>TRBV20-1|NA|11|TRBJ1-6|NA
CAEGINSPLHF
TGCGCGGAGGGGATAAATTCACCCCTCCACTTT
>TRBV4-2|NA|17|TRBJ2-4|TRBD2
CASSQDSLAGGMNIQYF
TGTGCCAGCAGCCAAGATTCCCTAGCGGGGGGAATGAACATTCAGTACTTC
>TRBV5-4|few|13|TRBJ1-1|NA
CASSPGINTEAFF
TGTGCCAGCAGCCCAGGGATTAACACTGAAGCTTTCTTT
>TRBV7-2|NA|15|TRBJ2-7|NA
CASSLRDTPFYEQYF
TGTGCCAGCAGCTTAAGGGACACCCCTTTCTACGAGCAGTACTTC
>TRBV4-3|once|16|TRBJ1-2|TRBD1
CASSQDQGGSNYGYTF
TGCGCCAGCAGCCAAGATCAGGGGGGTTCTAACTATGGCTACACCTTC
>TRBV11-2|NA|15|TRBJ2-7|TRBD2
CASSLYNGGIYEQYF
TGTGCCAGCAGCTTATACAACGGGGGGATCTACGAGCAGTACTTC
>TRBV7-9|NA|16|TRBJ2-7|NA
CASSRYGGGGPYEQYF
TGTGCCAGCAGCCGGTATGGTGGGGGGGGCCCCTACGAGCAGTACTTC
>TRBV6-5|NA|15|TRBJ2-1|TRBD2
CASSRTSGDYNEQFF
TGTGCCAGCAGTAGGACTAGCGGGGATTACAATGAGCAGTTCTTC
>TRBV6-5|NA|14|TRBJ1-1|NA
CASTPNNMNTEAFF
TGTGCCAGCACCCCCAATAACATGAACACTGAAGCTTTCTTT
>TRBV15|NA|13|TRBJ1-2|NA
CATLGGARYGYTF
TGTGCCACCCTCGGGGGGGCGAGATACGGCTACACCTTC
>TRBV7-3|NA|15|TRBJ2-3|TRBD1
CASSLSQGATDTQYF
TGTGCCAGCAGCTTATCTCAGGGGGCTACAGATACGCAGTATTTT
>TRBV5-6|NA|12|TRBJ1-6|NA
CASSPLNSPLHF
TGTGCCAGCAGCCCCTTAAATTCACCCCTCCACTTT
>TRBV7-2|NA|14|TRBJ2-7|NA
CASSLELLAFEQYF
TGTGCCAGCAGCTTAGAACTCCTCGCTTTCGAGCAGTACTTC
>TRBV15|few|16|TRBJ2-7|TRBD2
CATSRGSSGSHYEQYF
TGTGCCACCAGCAGAGGATCTAGCGGGAGTCACTACGAGCAGTACTTC
>TRBV5-4|NA|15|TRBJ2-3|TRBD2
CASSPGLDKLDTQYF
TGTGCCAGCAGTCCGGGACTAGATAAGTTAGATACGCAGTATTTT
>TRBV28|few|13|TRBJ1-4|NA
CASSLGPREKLFF
TGTGCCAGCAGTTTAGGGCCGCGTGAAAAACTGTTTTTT
>TRBV19|NA|14|TRBJ1-1|NA
CASSSQVRNTEAFF
TGTGCCAGTAGTAGCCAGGTTAGGAACACTGAAGCTTTCTTT
>TRBV4-2|NA|15|TRBJ1-2|NA
CASSQVGSNNYGYTF
TGTGCCAGCAGCCAAGTCGGGAGTAATAACTATGGCTACACCTTC
>TRBV7-6|NA|17|TRBJ2-2|TRBD2
CASTPGLAGGNTGELFF
TGTGCCAGCACCCCGGGACTAGCGGGGGGGAACACCGGGGAGCTGTTTTTT